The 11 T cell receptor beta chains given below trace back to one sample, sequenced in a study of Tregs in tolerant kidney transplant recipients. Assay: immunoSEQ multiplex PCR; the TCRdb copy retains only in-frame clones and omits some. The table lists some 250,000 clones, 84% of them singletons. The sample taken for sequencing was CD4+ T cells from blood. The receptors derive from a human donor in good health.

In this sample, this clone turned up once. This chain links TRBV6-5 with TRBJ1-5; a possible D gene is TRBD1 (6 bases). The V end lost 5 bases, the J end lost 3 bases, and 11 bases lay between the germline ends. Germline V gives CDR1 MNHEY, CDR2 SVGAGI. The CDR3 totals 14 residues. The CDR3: CASSIDRTNQPQHF. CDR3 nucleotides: TGTGCCAGCAGTATAGACAGGACCAATCAGCCCCAGCATTTT.

The CDR3 here is CATNVGLTYNEQFF. In DNA, the CDR3 is TGTGCCACCAATGTGGGGTTAACCTACAATGAGCAGTTCTTC. The rearrangement joins TRBV2 to TRBJ2-1; D gene ambiguous. The germline CDR1 and CDR2 sequences are SNHLY and FYNNEI. This CDR3 is 14 amino acids long. V lost 10 bases and J lost 2, with 15 bases in between.

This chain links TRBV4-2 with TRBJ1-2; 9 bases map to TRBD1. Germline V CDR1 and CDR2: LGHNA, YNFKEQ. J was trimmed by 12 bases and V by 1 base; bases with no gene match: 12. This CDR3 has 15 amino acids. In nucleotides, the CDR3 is TGTGCCAGCAGCCAAGGAATAATGGGGACAGGGCGCGACACCTTC. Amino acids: CASSQGIMGTGRDTF.

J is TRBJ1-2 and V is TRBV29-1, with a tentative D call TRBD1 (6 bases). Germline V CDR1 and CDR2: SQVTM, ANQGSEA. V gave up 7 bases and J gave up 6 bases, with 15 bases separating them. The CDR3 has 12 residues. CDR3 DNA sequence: TGCAGCGCCTCTAAGGGGGTGGATGGCTACACCTTC. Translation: CSASKGVDGYTF.

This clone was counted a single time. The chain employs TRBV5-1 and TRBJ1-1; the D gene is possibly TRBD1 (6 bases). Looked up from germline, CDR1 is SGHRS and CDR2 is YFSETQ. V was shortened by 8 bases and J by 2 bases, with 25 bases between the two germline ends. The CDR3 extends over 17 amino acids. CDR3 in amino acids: CASHRGPRWGLNTEAFF. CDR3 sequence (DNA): TGCGCCAGTCACCGGGGCCCACGTTGGGGGCTTAACACTGAAGCTTTCTTT.

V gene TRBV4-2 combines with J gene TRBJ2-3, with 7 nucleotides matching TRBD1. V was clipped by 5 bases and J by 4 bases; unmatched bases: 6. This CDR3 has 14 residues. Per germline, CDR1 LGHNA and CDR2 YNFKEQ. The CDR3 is CASSSRQGPDTQYF. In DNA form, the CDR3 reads TGTGCCAGCAGCTCACGACAGGGTCCAGATACGCAGTATTTT.

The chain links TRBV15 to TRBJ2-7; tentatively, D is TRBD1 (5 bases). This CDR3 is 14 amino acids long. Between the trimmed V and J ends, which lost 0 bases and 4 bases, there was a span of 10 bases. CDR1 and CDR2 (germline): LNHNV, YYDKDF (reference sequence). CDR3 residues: CATSRDRVGYEQYF. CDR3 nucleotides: TGTGCCACCAGCAGAGACAGGGTCGGGTACGAGCAGTACTTC.

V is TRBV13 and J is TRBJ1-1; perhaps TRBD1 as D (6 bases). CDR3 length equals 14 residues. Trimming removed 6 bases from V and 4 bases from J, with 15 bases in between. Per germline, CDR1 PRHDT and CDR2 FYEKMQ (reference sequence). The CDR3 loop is CASRDQQGGTEAFF. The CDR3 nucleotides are TGTGCCAGCAGGGACCAACAGGGAGGCACTGAAGCTTTCTTT.

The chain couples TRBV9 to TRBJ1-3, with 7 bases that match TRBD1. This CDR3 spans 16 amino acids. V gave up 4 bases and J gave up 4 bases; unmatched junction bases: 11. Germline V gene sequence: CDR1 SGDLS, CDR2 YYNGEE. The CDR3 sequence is CASSPTSGQLGNTIYF. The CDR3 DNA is TGTGCCAGCAGCCCAACCTCGGGACAGCTCGGAAACACCATATATTTT.

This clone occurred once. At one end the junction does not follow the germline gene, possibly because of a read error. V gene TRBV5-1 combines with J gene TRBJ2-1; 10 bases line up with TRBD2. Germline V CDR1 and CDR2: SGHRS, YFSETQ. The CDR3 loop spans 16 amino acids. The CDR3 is CASTPPGLAGANERFF. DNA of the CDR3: TGCGCCAGCACCCCCCCAGGGCTAGCGGGAGCCAATGAGCGGTTCTTC.

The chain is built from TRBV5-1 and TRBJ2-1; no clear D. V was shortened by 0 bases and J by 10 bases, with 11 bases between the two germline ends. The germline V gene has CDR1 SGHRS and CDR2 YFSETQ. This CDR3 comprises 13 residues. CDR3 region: CASSLVIGNEQFF. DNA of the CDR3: TGCGCCAGCAGCTTGGTTATAGGTAACGAGCAGTTCTTC. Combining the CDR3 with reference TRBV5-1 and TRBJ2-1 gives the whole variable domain KAGVTQTPRYLIKTRGQQVTLSCSPISGHRSVSWYQQTPGQGLQFLFEYFSETQRNKGNFPGRFSGRQFSNSRSEMNVSTLELGDSALYLCASSLVIGNEQFFGPGTRLTVL.